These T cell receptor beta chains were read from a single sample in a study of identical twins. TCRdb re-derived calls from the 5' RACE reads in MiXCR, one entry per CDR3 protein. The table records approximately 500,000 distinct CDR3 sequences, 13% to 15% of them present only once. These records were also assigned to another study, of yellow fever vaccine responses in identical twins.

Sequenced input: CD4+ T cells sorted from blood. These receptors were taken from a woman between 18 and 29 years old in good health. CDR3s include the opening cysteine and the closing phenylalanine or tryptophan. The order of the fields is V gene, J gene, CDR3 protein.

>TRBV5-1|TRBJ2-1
CASSLGTGGSNEQFF
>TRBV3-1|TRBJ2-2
CASSQDSGTGELFF
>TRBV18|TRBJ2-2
CASSPIQGVTGELFF
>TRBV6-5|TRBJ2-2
CASSWTSGVSNTGELFF
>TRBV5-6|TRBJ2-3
CASRTGGIADTQYF
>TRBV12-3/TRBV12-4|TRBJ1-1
CASSLAAGLNTEAFF
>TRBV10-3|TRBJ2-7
CAISRGQGYEQYF
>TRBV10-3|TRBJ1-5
CAISESAGGRYQPQHF
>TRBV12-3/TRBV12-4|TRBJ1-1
CARARRGNTEAFF
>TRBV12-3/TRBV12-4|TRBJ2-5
CASSPSSLAGETQYF
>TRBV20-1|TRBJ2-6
CSARVRSSGANVLTF
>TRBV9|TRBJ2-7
CASGGGTGVTYEQYF
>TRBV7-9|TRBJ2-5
CASSLRRGAETQYF
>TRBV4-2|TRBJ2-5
CASSHLAYQETQYF
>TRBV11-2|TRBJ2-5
CASSASGLQETQYF